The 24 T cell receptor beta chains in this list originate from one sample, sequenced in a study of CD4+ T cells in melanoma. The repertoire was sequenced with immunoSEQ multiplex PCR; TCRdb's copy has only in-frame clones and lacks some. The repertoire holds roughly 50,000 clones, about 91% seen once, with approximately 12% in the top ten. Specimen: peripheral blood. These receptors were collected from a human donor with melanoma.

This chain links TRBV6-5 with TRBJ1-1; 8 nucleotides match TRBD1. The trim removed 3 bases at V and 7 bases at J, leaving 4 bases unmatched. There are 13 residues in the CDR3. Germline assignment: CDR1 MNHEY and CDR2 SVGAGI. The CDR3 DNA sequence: TGTGCCAGCAGTTATCCCGGGACAGGTGAAGCTTTCTTT. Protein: CASSYPGTGEAFF.

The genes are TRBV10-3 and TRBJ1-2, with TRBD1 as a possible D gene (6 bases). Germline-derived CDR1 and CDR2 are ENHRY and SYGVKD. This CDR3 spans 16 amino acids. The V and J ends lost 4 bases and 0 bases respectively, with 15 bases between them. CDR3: CAISVADRTSNYGYTF. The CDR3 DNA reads TGTGCCATCAGTGTCGCAGACAGGACGTCTAACTATGGCTACACCTTC.

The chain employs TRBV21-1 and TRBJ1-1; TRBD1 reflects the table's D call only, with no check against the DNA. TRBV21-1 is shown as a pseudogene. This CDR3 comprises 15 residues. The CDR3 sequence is CASQTGGRLNTEAFF. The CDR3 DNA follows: TGTGCCAGCCAAACAGGGGGCCGGTTGAACACTGAAGCTTTCTTT.

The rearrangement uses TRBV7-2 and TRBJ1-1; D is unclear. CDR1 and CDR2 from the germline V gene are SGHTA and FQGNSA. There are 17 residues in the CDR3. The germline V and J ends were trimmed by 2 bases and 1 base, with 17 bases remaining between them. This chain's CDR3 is CASSLRHLTGPNTEAFF. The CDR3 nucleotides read TGTGCCAGCAGCTTAAGGCATCTAACTGGGCCGAACACTGAAGCTTTCTTT.

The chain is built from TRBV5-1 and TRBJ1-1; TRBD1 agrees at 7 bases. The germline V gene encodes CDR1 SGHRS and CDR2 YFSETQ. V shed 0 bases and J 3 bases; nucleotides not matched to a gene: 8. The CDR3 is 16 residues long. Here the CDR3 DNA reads TGCGCCAGCAGCTTGGTGGCGGGGGGACAGTACACTGAAGCTTTCTTT. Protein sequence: CASSLVAGGQYTEAFF.

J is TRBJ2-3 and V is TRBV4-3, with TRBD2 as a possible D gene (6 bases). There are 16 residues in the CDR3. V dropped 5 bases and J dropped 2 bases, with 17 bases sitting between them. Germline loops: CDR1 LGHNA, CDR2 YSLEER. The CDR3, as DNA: TGCGCCAGCAGCTTGCTTGGGGAGGTGGTCACAGATACGCAGTATTTT. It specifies CASSLLGEVVTDTQYF.

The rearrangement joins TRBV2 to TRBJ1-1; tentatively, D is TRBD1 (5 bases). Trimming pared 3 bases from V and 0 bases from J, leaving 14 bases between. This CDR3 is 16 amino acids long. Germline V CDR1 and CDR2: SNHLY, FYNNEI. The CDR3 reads CASSDFGHTVNTEAFF. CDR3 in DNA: TGTGCCAGCAGTGACTTCGGACACACCGTGAACACTGAAGCTTTCTTT.

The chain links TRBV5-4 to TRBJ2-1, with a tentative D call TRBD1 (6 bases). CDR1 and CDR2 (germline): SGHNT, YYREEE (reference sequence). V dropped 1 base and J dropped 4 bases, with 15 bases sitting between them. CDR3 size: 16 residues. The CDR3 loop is CASSLLGALGYNEQFF. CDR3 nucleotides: TGTGCCAGCAGCTTGCTGGGGGCGCTTGGGTACAATGAGCAGTTCTTC. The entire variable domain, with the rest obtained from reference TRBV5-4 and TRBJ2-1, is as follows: ETGVTQSPTHLIKTRGQQVTLRCSSQSGHNTVSWYQQALGQGPQFIFQYYREEENGRGNFPPRFSGLQFPNYSSELNVNALELDDSALYLCASSLLGALGYNEQFFGPGTRLTVL.

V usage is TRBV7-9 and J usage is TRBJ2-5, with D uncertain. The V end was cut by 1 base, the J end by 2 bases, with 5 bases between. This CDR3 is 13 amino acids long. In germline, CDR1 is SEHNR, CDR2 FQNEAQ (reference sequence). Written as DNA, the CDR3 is TGTGCCAGCAGCTTAGGGGATCAAGAGACCCAGTACTTC. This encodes CASSLGDQETQYF.

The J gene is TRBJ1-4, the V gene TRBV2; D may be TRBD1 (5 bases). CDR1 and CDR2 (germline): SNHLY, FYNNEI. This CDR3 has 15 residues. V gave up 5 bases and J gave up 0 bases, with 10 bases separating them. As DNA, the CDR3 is TGTGCCAGCAGTCCCGGCAGGGCAACTAATGAAAAACTGTTTTTT. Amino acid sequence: CASSPGRATNEKLFF. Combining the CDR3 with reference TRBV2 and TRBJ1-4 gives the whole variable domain EPEVTQTPSHQVTQMGQEVILRCVPISNHLYFYWYRQILGQKVEFLVSFYNNEISEKSEIFDDQFSVERPDGSNFTLKIRSTKLEDSAMYFCASSPGRATNEKLFFGSGTQLSVL.

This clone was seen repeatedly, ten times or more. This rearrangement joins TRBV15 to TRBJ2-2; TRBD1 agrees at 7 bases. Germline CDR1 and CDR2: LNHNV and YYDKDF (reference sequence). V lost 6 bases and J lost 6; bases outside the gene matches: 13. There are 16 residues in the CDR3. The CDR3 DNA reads TGTGCCACCAGAAAGGGGTCGGCAGGGGGTCCCGGGGAGCTGTTTTTT. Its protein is CATRKGSAGGPGELFF. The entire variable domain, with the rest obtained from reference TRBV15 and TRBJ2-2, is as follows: DAMVIQNPRYQVTQFGKPVTLSCSQTLNHNVMYWYQQKSSQAPKLLFHYYDKDFNNEADTPDNFQSRRPNTSFCFLDIRSPGLGDTAMYLCATRKGSAGGPGELFFGEGSRLTVL.

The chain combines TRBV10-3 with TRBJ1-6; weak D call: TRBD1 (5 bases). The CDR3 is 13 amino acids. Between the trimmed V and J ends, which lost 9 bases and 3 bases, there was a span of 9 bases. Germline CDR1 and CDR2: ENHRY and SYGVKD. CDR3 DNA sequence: TGTGCCATAGGAGACAGCTATAATTCACCCCTCCACTTT. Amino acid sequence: CAIGDSYNSPLHF.

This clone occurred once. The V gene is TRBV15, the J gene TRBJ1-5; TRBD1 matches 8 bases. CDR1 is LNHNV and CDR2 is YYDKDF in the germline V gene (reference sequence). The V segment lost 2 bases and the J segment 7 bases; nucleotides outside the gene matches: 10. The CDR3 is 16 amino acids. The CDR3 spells CATSRILGQGDQPQHF. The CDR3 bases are TGTGCCACCAGCAGAATCCTCGGACAGGGAGACCAGCCCCAGCATTTT.

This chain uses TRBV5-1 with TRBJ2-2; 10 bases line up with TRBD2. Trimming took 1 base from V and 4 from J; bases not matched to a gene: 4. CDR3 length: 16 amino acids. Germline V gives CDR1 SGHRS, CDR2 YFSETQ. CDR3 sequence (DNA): TGCGCCAGCAGCTTGTCGGGACTAGCGCGCACCGGGGAGCTGTTTTTT. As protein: CASSLSGLARTGELFF.

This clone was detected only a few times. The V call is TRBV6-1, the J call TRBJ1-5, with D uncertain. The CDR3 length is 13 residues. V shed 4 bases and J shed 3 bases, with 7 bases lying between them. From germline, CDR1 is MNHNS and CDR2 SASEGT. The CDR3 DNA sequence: TGTGCCAGCAGTGGATATACCAATCAGCCCCAGCATTTT. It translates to CASSGYTNQPQHF.

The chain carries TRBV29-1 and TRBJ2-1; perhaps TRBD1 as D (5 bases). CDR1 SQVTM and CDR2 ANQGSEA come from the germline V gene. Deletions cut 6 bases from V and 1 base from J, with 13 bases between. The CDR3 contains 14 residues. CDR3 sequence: CSVGPKGSYNEQFF. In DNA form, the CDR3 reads TGCAGCGTAGGACCGAAGGGGTCCTACAATGAGCAGTTCTTC.

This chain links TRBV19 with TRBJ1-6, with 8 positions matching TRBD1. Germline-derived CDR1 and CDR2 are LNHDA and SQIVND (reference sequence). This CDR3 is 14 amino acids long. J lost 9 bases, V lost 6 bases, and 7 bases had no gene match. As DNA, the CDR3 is TGTGCCAGTAGGGGGGACAGGATCGGTTCACCCCTCCACTTT. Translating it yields CASRGDRIGSPLHF.

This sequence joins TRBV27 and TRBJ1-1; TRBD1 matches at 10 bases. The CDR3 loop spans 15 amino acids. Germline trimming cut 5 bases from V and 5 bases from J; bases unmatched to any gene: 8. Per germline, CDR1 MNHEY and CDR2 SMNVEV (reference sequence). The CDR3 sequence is CASSHRQGAGTEAFF. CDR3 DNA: TGTGCCAGCAGTCACCGACAGGGGGCCGGGACTGAAGCTTTCTTT.

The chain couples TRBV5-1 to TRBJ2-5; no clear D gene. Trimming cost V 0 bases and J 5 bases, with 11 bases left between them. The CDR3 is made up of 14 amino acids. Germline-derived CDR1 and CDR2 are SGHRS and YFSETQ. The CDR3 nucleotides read TGCGCCAGCAGCTTGGAAAGCTTAGGGGAGACCCAGTACTTC. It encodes CASSLESLGETQYF.

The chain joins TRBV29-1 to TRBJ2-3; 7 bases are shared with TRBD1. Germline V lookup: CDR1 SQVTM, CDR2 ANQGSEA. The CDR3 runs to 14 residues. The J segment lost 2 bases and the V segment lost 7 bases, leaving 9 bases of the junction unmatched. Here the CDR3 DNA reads TGCAGCGCTAACCGGGACAGACACACAGATACGCAGTATTTT. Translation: CSANRDRHTDTQYF.

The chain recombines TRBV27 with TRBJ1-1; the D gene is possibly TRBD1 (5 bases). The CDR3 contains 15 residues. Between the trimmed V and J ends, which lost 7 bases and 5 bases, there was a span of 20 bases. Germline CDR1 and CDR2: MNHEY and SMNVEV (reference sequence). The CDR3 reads CASTPMGPGKTEAFF. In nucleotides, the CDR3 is TGTGCCAGCACCCCGATGGGGCCAGGGAAGACTGAAGCTTTCTTT.

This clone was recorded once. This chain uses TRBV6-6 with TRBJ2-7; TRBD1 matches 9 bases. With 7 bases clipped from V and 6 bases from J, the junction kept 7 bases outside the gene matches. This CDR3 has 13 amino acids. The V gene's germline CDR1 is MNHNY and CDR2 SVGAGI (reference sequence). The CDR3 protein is CASTGTGSGEQYF. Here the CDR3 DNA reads TGTGCCAGCACCGGGACAGGGAGTGGCGAGCAGTACTTC.

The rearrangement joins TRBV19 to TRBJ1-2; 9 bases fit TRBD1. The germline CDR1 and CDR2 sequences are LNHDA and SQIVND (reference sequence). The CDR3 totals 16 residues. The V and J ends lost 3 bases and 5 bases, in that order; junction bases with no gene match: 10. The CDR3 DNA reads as TGTGCCAGTAGTATCCCGGGACAGGGATTTTCTTATGGCTACACCTTC. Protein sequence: CASSIPGQGFSYGYTF.

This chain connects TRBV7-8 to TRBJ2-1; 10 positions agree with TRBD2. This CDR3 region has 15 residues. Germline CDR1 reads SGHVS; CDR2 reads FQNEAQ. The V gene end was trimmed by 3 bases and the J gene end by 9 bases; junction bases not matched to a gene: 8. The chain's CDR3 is CASSLSGTSEREQFF. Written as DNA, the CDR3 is TGTGCCAGCAGCTTGTCCGGGACTAGCGAGCGTGAGCAGTTCTTC.